This T cell receptor (beta chain) appears in the sequencing data of a study of early T cells in non-severe SARS-CoV-2 infection. Attachment of unique molecular identifiers to individual cDNA molecules was performed. Each CDR3 protein gets one entry after TCRdb re-called the 5' RACE reads with MiXCR. Here the sample spans approximately 110,000 distinct CDR3 sequences, under 15% being singletons. Trimming cost V 1 base and J 0 bases, with 6 bases left between them. This CDR3 region has 13 residues. In germline, CDR1 is DFQATT, CDR2 SNEGSKA (reference sequence). In this sample, this clonotype turned up a few times.

The clonotype comes from an adult who was a healthcare worker with PCR-confirmed SARS-CoV-2 infection or an uninfected control (not recorded which). The V call is TRBV20-1, the J call TRBJ1-1; no clear D gene. Sequenced: whole blood. CDR3 coding DNA: TGCAGTGCTAGAGGGCAGCTGAACACTGAAGCTTTCTTT. Translating it yields CSARGQLNTEAFF.